These 14 T cell receptor beta chains came from one sample sequenced in a study of blood T cell repertoires in COVID-19. Sequencing was performed with immunoSEQ multiplex PCR; in TCRdb, only in-frame clones are kept and a portion is missing. Counted here are 310,000 or so clones, 87% occurring once; the ten biggest clones make up around 9.3%. The specimen sequenced was PBMCs or T cells enriched from blood (not recorded which). The receptors shown here come from a woman aged 18 to 35 who had recovered from COVID-19.

About this clone: Compared with germline, one end of the junction differs, possibly owing to a read error. The V call is TRBV5-5, the J call TRBJ2-5, with D possibly TRBD2 on 6 matching bases. Looked up from germline, CDR1 is SGHKS and CDR2 is YYEKEE (reference sequence). The CDR3 runs 11 residues. CDR3 coding DNA: TGTGCCAGCAGCTTGGAAAGGGAGGCGGACTTC. Translated, it gives CASSLEREADF. Full variable domain (outside the CDR3, taken from reference TRBV5-5 and TRBJ2-5): DAGVTQSPTHLIKTRGQQVTLRCSPISGHKSVSWYQQVLGQGPQFIFQYYEKEERGRGNFPDRFSARQFPNYSSELNVNALLLGDSALYLCASSLEREADFGPGTRLLVL.

The V and J genes are TRBV5-8 and TRBJ1-1; D possibly corresponds to TRBD1 (6 bases). The V end was cut by 5 bases, the J end by 8 bases, with 19 bases between. This CDR3 has 14 residues. Germline CDR1 and CDR2: SGHTS and YDEGEE. The CDR3 loop reads CASRPSGGRYEAFF. CDR3 sequence (DNA): TGTGCCAGCAGGCCATCGGGGGGGCGATACGAAGCTTTCTTT.

The CDR3 is CASSSSGGYYEQYF. CDR3 nucleotides: TGCGCCAGCAGCAGTAGCGGGGGGTACTACGAGCAGTACTTC. This chain uses TRBV5-1 with TRBJ2-7, with TRBD2 identical over 10 bases. V dropped 4 bases and J dropped 3; count of bases not matched to a gene: 4. The CDR3 is 14 residues long. Germline-derived CDR1 and CDR2 are SGHRS and YFSETQ. Combining the CDR3 with reference TRBV5-1 and TRBJ2-7 gives the whole variable domain KAGVTQTPRYLIKTRGQQVTLSCSPISGHRSVSWYQQTPGQGLQFLFEYFSETQRNKGNFPGRFSGRQFSNSRSEMNVSTLELGDSALYLCASSSSGGYYEQYFGPGTRLTVT.

The chain has TRBV5-8 and TRBJ2-5; TRBD2 agrees at 8 bases. Germline loops: CDR1 SGHTS, CDR2 YDEGEE. J lost 3 bases, V lost 2 bases, and 3 bases had no gene match. The CDR3 spans 14 residues. Written as DNA, the CDR3 is TGTGCCAGCAGCTTTAGCGGGATGAAAGAGACCCAGTACTTC. It encodes CASSFSGMKETQYF.

V is TRBV11-2 and J is TRBJ1-1, with D unclear. Germline V lookup: CDR1 SGHAT, CDR2 FQNNGV. The CDR3 spans 13 residues. V was pared by 5 bases and J by 0 bases, with 7 bases between. CDR3: CASSPEVNTEAFF. CDR3 in DNA: TGTGCCAGCAGCCCAGAAGTGAACACTGAAGCTTTCTTT.

The chain combines TRBV3-1 (or the pseudogene TRBV3-2) with TRBJ1-2, with a tentative D call TRBD1 (6 bases). Deletions cut 3 bases from V and 6 bases from J, with 23 bases between. CDR3 length: 17 residues. Germline lookup yields CDR1 LGHDT and CDR2 YNNKEL (reference sequence). The CDR3: CASSQFMQGTLRDGYTF. In DNA form, the CDR3 reads TGTGCCAGCAGCCAGTTCATGCAGGGGACCCTGAGGGATGGCTACACCTTC.

A remark on this clone: An end of the junction differs from the germline gene, which may be a read error. The rearrangement uses TRBV12-3 or TRBV12-4 and TRBJ2-1; TRBD2 matches at 12 bases. The CDR3 totals 13 residues. The CDR3 DNA is TGTGCCAGCAGTCCGTCTAGCGGGGGGGCCTCGCTCTTC. It yields the protein CASSPSSGGASLF.

This chain joins TRBV12-3 or TRBV12-4 and TRBJ1-2; D might be TRBD1 (5 bases). This CDR3 region has 12 residues. Trimming took 5 bases from V and 6 from J, leaving 10 bases between them. The CDR3 DNA is TGTGCCAGCAGTCGCAGGGTCGATGGCTACACCTTC. Its translation is CASSRRVDGYTF.

The chain has TRBV16 and TRBJ1-2; D might be TRBD1 (5 bases). The germline gives CDR1 KGHSY, CDR2 FQNENV. The CDR3 is 16 residues long. Trimming pared 0 bases from V and 7 bases from J, leaving 18 bases between. The CDR3 region has the DNA TGTGCCAGCAGCCAATCCTTTCCGGGGGAAATCGGTGGCTACACCTTC. Residues: CASSQSFPGEIGGYTF.

This chain links TRBV3-1 (or the pseudogene TRBV3-2) with TRBJ1-3, with D unclear. With 2 bases removed from V and 1 base from J, the gap between germline ends came to 9 bases. This CDR3 has 15 residues. Germline CDR1 is LGHDT and CDR2 is YNNKEL (reference sequence). CDR3 in amino acids: CASSQNANSGNTIYF. DNA for the CDR3: TGTGCCAGCAGCCAAAACGCGAATTCTGGAAACACCATATATTTT.

The chain uses TRBV2 and TRBJ1-6; D gene uncertain. CDR3 length: 13 residues. Trimming took off 7 bases at V and 10 bases at J, with 14 bases between the two ends. Germline V gene data show CDR1 as SNHLY and CDR2 as FYNNEI. The CDR3 DNA reads TGTGCCAGCACCGGTCTCCCGAGATCACCCCTCCACTTT. Encoded protein: CASTGLPRSPLHF. The full variable domain, rest sourced from reference TRBV2 and TRBJ1-6, is EPEVTQTPSHQVTQMGQEVILRCVPISNHLYFYWYRQILGQKVEFLVSFYNNEISEKSEIFDDQFSVERPDGSNFTLKIRSTKLEDSAMYFCASTGLPRSPLHFGNGTRLTVT.

This sequence joins TRBV19 and TRBJ2-6; D is possibly TRBD1 (6 bases). The V end was cut by 5 bases, the J end by 0 bases, with 8 bases between. Germline CDR1 LNHDA, CDR2 SQIVND (reference sequence). The CDR3 is made up of 15 amino acids. In DNA form, the CDR3 reads TGTGCCAGTAGTGGGGACAACTCTGGGGCCAACGTCCTGACTTTC. Its translation is CASSGDNSGANVLTF.

V gene TRBV9 combines with J gene TRBJ1-4; a weak D match, TRBD1 (5 bases). The CDR3 extends over 14 amino acids. Germline assignment: CDR1 SGDLS and CDR2 YYNGEE. V lost 4 bases to trimming and J lost 8 bases, with 15 bases between them. CDR3 region: CASSYPGGNEKLFF. CDR3 bases: TGTGCCAGCAGCTACCCTGGGGGGAACGAAAAACTGTTTTTT.

CDR3 nucleotide sequence: TGTGCCAGCAGCCACGAGGGGCTAGCGGGGACCGCCGGGACAGATACGCAGTATTTT. Protein sequence: CASSHEGLAGTAGTDTQYF. The chain links TRBV4-2 to TRBJ2-3, with 9 nucleotides matching TRBD2. The V gene's germline CDR1 is LGHNA and CDR2 YNFKEQ. The V and J ends lost 3 bases and 3 bases, in that order; junction bases with no gene match: 16. CDR3 length: 19 amino acids.